The 16 T cell receptor beta chains listed next were all sequenced from one sample in a study of blood T cell repertoires in COVID-19 (dated by TCRdb to about 2020). Library prep was done by the immunoSEQ multiplex PCR assay. As stored in TCRdb, this immuneACCESS dataset retains in-frame rearrangements with V and J assigned. A fraction of the clones does not appear; measured against another copy, unresolved V genes explain less than half of the discrepancy, and the remainder lacks a known reason. The sample table shows 650,000 to 800,000 clones, and approximately 90% are seen once. The ten largest clones capture about 0.24% of the sample. The sequencing sample was made of peripheral blood. The source is a woman under 30 with acute or convalescent COVID-19.

Details on this clone: Other nucleotide sequences in the sample specify the same CDR3. V usage is TRBV27 and J usage is TRBJ1-3; unclear D gene. CDR3 length equals 13 residues. The V end was cut by 5 bases, the J end by 0 bases, with 5 bases between. Per the germline V gene, CDR1 is MNHEY and CDR2 is SMNVEV (reference sequence). CDR3 in DNA: TGTGCCAGCAGTCGGGACTCTGGAAACACCATATATTTT. It translates to CASSRDSGNTIYF.

The chain recombines TRBV5-1 with TRBJ2-2, with TRBD1 as a possible D gene (5 bases). V was cut by 1 base and J by 7 bases, with 11 bases left in between. The CDR3 is 14 residues long. Germline V gene sequence: CDR1 SGHRS, CDR2 YFSETQ. In DNA, the CDR3 is TGCGCCAGCAGCTTGCCAAGGGGAAACGGGGAGCTGTTTTTT. This sequence encodes CASSLPRGNGELFF.

The chain joins TRBV19 to TRBJ1-5; D is undetermined. Germline V CDR1 and CDR2: LNHDA, SQIVND (reference sequence). Between the trimmed V and J ends, which lost 5 bases and 5 bases, there was a span of 10 bases. This CDR3 spans 13 amino acids. CDR3 in DNA: TGTGCCAGTAGTCCCACGGTCTATCAGCCCCAGCATTTT. Its translation: CASSPTVYQPQHF.

J is TRBJ1-3 and V is TRBV23-1; tentative D call: TRBD1 (5 bases). TRBV23-1 is known as an ORF, though its function is uncertain. The CDR3 sequence is 20 residues long. Trimming pared 1 base from V and 0 bases from J, leaving 22 bases between. The CDR3 DNA follows: TGCGCCAGCAGTCAATGTCCGGGCCAGGGTTCCACACACTCTGGAAACACCATATATTTT. Its translation is CASSQCPGQGSTHSGNTIYF.

V and J are TRBV29-1 and TRBJ1-1; TRBD1 might be the D (6 bases). Germline-derived CDR1 and CDR2 are SQVTM and ANQGSEA. V was trimmed by 0 bases and J by 1 base, leaving 18 bases between them. CDR3 length: 17 residues. CDR3 region: CSVEDHRAPMGNTEAFF. CDR3 nucleotides: TGCAGCGTTGAAGATCACAGGGCCCCCATGGGGAACACTGAAGCTTTCTTT.

The rearrangement joins TRBV5-6 to TRBJ2-7; the D is unclear. The CDR3 totals 15 residues. The V gene's germline CDR1 is SGHDT and CDR2 YYEEEE. Trimming stripped 1 base from V and 4 bases from J, with 15 bases between. The CDR3: CASSLRSWREYEQYF. CDR3 sequence (DNA): TGTGCCAGCAGCTTGAGGTCCTGGAGAGAATACGAGCAGTACTTC.

The V gene is TRBV2, the J gene TRBJ1-1, with 8 bases aligning to TRBD1. The germline V gene has CDR1 SNHLY and CDR2 FYNNEI. Unmatched junction bases numbered 12, after V lost 4 bases and J lost 2 bases. The CDR3 spans 17 residues. The CDR3 here is CASSATAGQGGNTEAFF. DNA of the CDR3: TGTGCCAGCAGTGCCACCGCCGGACAGGGTGGAAACACTGAAGCTTTCTTT.

The chain carries TRBV25-1 and TRBJ2-7, with 10 bases aligning to TRBD1. Germline CDR1 is MGHDK and CDR2 is SYGVNS. The CDR3 loop spans 14 amino acids. The V gene end was trimmed by 8 bases and the J gene end by 2 bases; junction bases not matched to a gene: 6. CDR3 DNA sequence: TGTGCCAGCGCTCGACAGGGGGCTGCCTACGAGCAGTACTTC. This gives the protein CASARQGAAYEQYF.

The chain recombines TRBV4-1 with TRBJ1-2; 11 bases are shared with TRBD1. With V trimmed by 6 bases and J by 4 bases, 10 bases remained unmatched. The CDR3 consists of 16 residues. Germline V CDR1 and CDR2: MGHRA, YSYEKL. CDR3 in amino acids: CASRSSGTGGFYGYTF. In DNA form, the CDR3 reads TGCGCCAGCAGGTCCTCCGGGACAGGGGGTTTCTATGGCTACACCTTC.

About this clone itself: Likely a read error: the CDR3 ends without its conserved phenylalanine or tryptophan. Because the CDR3's place on the DNA is in doubt, the DNA is left out and the CDR3 is given as listed by TCRdb. The V gene is TRBV5-8, the J gene TRBJ1-3. The CDR3 is 12 amino acids in total, end residues counted. CDR1 and CDR2 from the germline V gene are SGHTS and YDEGEE. CDR3 loop: CASSLGKAAYFI.

The chain employs TRBV9 and TRBJ1-1, with a tentative D call TRBD1 (6 bases). Germline V CDR1 and CDR2: SGDLS, YYNGEE. Trimming cost V 4 bases and J 1 base, with 14 bases left between them. CDR3 length equals 15 residues. CDR3 amino acids: CASSPQQGRNTEAFF. The CDR3 DNA is TGTGCCAGCAGCCCCCAACAGGGACGGAACACTGAAGCTTTCTTT.

Worth noting for this clone: The sample carries other DNA sequences with the same CDR3. The chain employs TRBV12-3 or TRBV12-4 and TRBJ1-1; tentatively, D is TRBD1 (5 bases). The V end was cut by 3 bases, the J end by 1 base, with 6 bases between. The CDR3 loop spans 13 amino acids. CDR3 nucleotide sequence: TGTGCCAGCAGTTTTACAGGGAACACTGAAGCTTTCTTT. It yields the protein CASSFTGNTEAFF.

The V call is TRBV28, the J call TRBJ1-4, with no clear D. Trimming removed 6 bases at V and 5 bases at J, with 16 bases between. The CDR3 contains 15 residues. CDR1 and CDR2 (germline): MDHEN, SYDVKM. CDR3 in DNA: TGTGCCAGCAGGCGGCGAAGGAGAAGAAATGAAAAACTGTTTTTT. It translates to CASRRRRRRNEKLFF.

This chain links TRBV11-2 with TRBJ2-5; 7 nucleotides agree with TRBD2. V was pared by 6 bases and J by 4 bases, with 14 bases of the junction left unmatched. The CDR3 runs 16 residues. CDR1 and CDR2 (germline): SGHAT, FQNNGV. In DNA, the CDR3 is TGTGCCAGCAGTTTAATTATAGCGGGTCGCCGAGAGACCCAGTACTTC. Amino acids: CASSLIIAGRRETQYF.

The V call is TRBV19, the J call TRBJ2-1; D is undetermined. Trimming took off 5 bases at V and 4 bases at J, with 15 bases between the two ends. The CDR3 totals 15 residues. Germline V gives CDR1 LNHDA, CDR2 SQIVND (reference sequence). As DNA, the CDR3 is TGTGCCAGTAGTCCCCTCTGGCTCGCTTACAATGAGCAGTTCTTC. It codes for CASSPLWLAYNEQFF. Filled out from reference TRBV19 and TRBJ2-1, the complete variable domain reads DGGITQSPKYLFRKEGQNVTLSCEQNLNHDAMYWYRQDPGQGLRLIYYSQIVNDFQKGDIAEGYSVSREKKESFPLTVTSAQKNPTAFYLCASSPLWLAYNEQFFGPGTRLTVL.

The chain uses TRBV7-2 and TRBJ2-7; tentative D call: TRBD1 (5 bases). The CDR3 runs to 14 residues. Germline CDR1 SGHTA, CDR2 FQGNSA. V was trimmed by 2 bases and J by 0 bases, leaving 8 bases between them. CDR3: CASSLIDSSYEQYF. In nucleotides, the CDR3 is TGTGCCAGCAGCTTAATTGACAGCTCCTACGAGCAGTACTTC.